These 4 T cell receptor beta chains came from one sample sequenced in a study of spatial heterogeneity in lung cancer. The time point is: blood at routine non-recurrence follow-up after resection. TCRdb re-analysed the 5' RACE reads in MiXCR, keeping a single row per CDR3 protein. The sample shows 55,000 to 75,000 distinct CDR3 sequences, 7.5% to 10% of them seen only once. The material sequenced was PBMCs, taken at follow-up. Receptor source: a female donor with early-stage non-small cell lung cancer.

In this sample, this clonotype turned up many times. J is TRBJ2-1 and V is TRBV29-1; D possibly uses TRBD1 or TRBD2 (5 bases each). Germline lookup yields CDR1 SQVTM and CDR2 ANQGSEA. This CDR3 is built from 13 residues. The V gene lost 4 bases and the J gene lost 6 bases, with 13 bases spanning the gap. CDR3 amino acids: CSVGWGSGNEQFF. CDR3 DNA: TGCAGCGTTGGGTGGGGGAGCGGCAATGAGCAGTTCTTC.

The sample holds many counts of this clonotype. The V and J genes are TRBV6-2 or TRBV6-3 and TRBJ2-7; D is perhaps TRBD1 (6 bases). V was pared by 6 bases and J by 2 bases, with 8 bases between. This CDR3 has 12 residues. Germline CDR1 reads MNHEY; CDR2 reads SVGEGT. The CDR3 sequence is CASRKGAYEQYF. CDR3 bases: TGTGCCAGCAGAAAGGGGGCCTACGAGCAGTACTTC.

Points on this clonotype: A much more abundant neighbour one base away suggests this may be a read error. The chain recombines TRBV6-2 or TRBV6-3 with TRBJ2-7; D is uncertain. The CDR3 runs 14 residues. Germline V gene lookup returns CDR1 MNHEY and CDR2 SVGEGT. CDR3 amino acids: CARSYNGPSYEQYF. DNA for the CDR3: TGTGCCAGGAGTTACAACGGGCCCTCCTACGAGCAGTACTTC.

This clonotype appeared many times. The rearrangement links TRBV6-5 to TRBJ1-6; 7 positions match TRBD1. V dropped 5 bases and J dropped 8; count of bases not matched to a gene: 6. The CDR3 has 14 amino acids. The germline CDR1 and CDR2 sequences are MNHEY and SVGAGI. This chain's CDR3 is CASSRDRADSPLHF. The CDR3 region has the DNA TGTGCCAGCAGTCGCGACAGGGCCGATTCACCCCTCCACTTT.